The TCR beta chain under discussion was sequenced for a study of shared clonotypes between healthy human individuals. Whole-study results and caveats: As a rule, naive subsets had a larger estimated richness than memory subsets.

Germline CDR1 MNHEY, CDR2 SMNVEV (reference sequence). This CDR3 spans 14 amino acids. V lost 6 bases, J lost 3 bases, and 3 bases stayed unmatched. About this clone itself: What it recognizes is unknown.

Produced via immunoSEQ multiplex PCR; TCRdb's table is partial and in-frame only. This sample has a few million clones, with approximately 94% found just once. The donor cohort consisted entirely of Caucasian adults residing in Nashville, Tennessee. The chain is built from TRBV27 and TRBJ2-2; 8 nucleotides agree with TRBD1. The sample consisted of naive CD4+ T cells sorted from blood. Subset given: CD45RA+ positively selected. The TCR was taken from a man younger than 35 in good health. This chain's CDR3 is CASSQGAYTGELFF. DNA of the CDR3: TGTGCCAGCAGCCAGGGGGCCTACACCGGGGAGCTGTTTTTT.